This T cell receptor beta chain was recorded in a study of cytomegalovirus exposure and HLA in healthy donors. Study results and limitations: More than 150 TCR beta chains were listed as cytomegalovirus-associated. Most observed TCR sequences were rare, whereas some public TCRs were detected in many donors. In terms of immune exposure information, only CMV serostatus was available.

A word on this clone: Its matching antigen is unknown.

The germline CDR1 and CDR2 sequences are SEHNR and FQNEAQ (reference sequence). This CDR3 has 15 amino acids. J lost 8 bases, V lost 5 bases, and 11 bases had no gene match. It was with 60 Vbeta and 13 Jbeta primers that the PCR ran. Sequenced by immunoSEQ multiplex PCR; TCRdb stores in-frame clones only, minus some. Among about 67,000 clones, about 80% were seen once, and the ten largest hold around 4.7%. Sequencing used PBMCs. The TCR was taken from a woman in her 30s in good health and CMV-seronegative. The chain couples TRBV7-9 to TRBJ1-4, with 7 bases aligning to TRBD1. The CDR3 DNA follows: TGTGCCAGCAGCCCCCCGACAGGGTTGAAAGAAAAACTGTTTTTT. This encodes CASSPPTGLKEKLFF.